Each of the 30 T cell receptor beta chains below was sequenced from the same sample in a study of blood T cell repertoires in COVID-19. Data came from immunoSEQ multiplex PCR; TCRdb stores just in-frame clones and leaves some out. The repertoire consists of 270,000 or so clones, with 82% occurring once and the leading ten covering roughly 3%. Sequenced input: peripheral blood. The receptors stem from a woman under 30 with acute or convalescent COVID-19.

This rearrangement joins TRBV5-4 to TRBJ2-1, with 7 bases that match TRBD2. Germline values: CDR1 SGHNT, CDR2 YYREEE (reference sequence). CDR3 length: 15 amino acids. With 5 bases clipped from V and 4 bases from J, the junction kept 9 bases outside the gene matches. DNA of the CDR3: TGTGCCAGCAGGGGCGGGGGTAGCAAATACAATGAGCAGTTCTTC. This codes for CASRGGGSKYNEQFF.

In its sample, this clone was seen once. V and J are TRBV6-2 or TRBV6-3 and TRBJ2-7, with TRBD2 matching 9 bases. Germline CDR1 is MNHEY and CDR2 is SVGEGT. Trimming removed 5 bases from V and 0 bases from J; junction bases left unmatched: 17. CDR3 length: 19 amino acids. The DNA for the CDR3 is TGTGCCAGCAGTGGGGGACTAGCCATTTACCCTTTTACCTCCTACGAGCAGTACTTC. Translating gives CASSGGLAIYPFTSYEQYF.

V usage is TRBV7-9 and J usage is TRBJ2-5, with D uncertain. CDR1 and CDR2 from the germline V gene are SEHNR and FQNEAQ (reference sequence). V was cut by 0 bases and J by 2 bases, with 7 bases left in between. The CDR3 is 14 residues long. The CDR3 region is CASSLAPDQETQYF. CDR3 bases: TGTGCCAGCAGCTTAGCGCCAGATCAAGAGACCCAGTACTTC.

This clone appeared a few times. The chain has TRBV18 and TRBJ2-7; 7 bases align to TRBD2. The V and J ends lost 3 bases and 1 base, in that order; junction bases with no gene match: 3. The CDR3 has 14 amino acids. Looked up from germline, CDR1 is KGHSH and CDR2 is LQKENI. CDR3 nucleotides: TGTGCCAGCTCACCTACTAGCGATTCCTACGAGCAGTACTTC. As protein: CASSPTSDSYEQYF.

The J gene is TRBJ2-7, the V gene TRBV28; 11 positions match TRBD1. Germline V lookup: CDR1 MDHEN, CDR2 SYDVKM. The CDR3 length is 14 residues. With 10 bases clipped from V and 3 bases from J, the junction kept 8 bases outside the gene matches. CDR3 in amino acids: CAIDTGTGGYEQYF. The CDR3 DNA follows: TGTGCCATCGACACCGGGACAGGGGGCTACGAGCAGTACTTC.

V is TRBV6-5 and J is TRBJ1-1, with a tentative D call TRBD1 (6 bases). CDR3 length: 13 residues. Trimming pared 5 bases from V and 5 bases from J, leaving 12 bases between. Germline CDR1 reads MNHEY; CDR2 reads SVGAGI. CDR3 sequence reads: CASSPYRVTEAFF. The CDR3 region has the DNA TGTGCCAGCAGTCCTTACAGGGTTACTGAAGCTTTCTTT.

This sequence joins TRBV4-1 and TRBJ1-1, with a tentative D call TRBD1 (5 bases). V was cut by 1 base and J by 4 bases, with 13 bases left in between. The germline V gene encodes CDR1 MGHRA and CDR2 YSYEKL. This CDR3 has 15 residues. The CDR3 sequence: CASSQASGWGTEAFF. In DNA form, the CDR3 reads TGCGCCAGCAGCCAAGCGTCAGGGTGGGGCACTGAAGCTTTCTTT.

In nucleotides, the CDR3 is TGTGCCATCAGTGGACCGGGACAGGTATACAATGAGCAGTTCTTC. It encodes CAISGPGQVYNEQFF. The J gene is TRBJ2-1, the V gene TRBV10-3; 8 bases fit TRBD1. The CDR3 runs 15 residues. With V trimmed by 4 bases and J by 4 bases, 6 bases remained unmatched. Germline CDR1 and CDR2: ENHRY and SYGVKD.

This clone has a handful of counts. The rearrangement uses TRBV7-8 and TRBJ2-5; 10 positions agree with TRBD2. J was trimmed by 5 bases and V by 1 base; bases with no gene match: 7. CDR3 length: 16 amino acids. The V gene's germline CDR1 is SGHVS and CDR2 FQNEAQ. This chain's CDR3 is CASSLDPGLATETQYF. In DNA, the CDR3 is TGTGCCAGCAGCTTAGACCCGGGACTAGCGACCGAGACCCAGTACTTC.

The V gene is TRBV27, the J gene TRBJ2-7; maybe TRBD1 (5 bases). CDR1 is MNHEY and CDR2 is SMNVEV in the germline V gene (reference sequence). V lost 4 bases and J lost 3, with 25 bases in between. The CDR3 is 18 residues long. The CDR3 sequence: CASSSLFINPGSGYEQYF. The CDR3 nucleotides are TGTGCCAGCAGTTCCCTCTTCATCAATCCAGGGTCCGGCTACGAGCAGTACTTC.

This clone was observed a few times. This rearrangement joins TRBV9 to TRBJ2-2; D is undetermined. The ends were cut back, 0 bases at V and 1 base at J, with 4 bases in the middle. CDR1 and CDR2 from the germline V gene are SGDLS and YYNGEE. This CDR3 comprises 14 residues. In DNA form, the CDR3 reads TGTGCCAGCAGCGTAGCGGGGAACACCGGGGAGCTGTTTTTT. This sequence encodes CASSVAGNTGELFF.

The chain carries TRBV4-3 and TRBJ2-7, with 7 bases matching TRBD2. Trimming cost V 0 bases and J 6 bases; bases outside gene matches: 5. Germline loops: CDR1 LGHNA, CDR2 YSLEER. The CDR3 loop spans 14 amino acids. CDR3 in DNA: TGCGCCAGCAGCCAAGATTTGGGAGGGCGCGAGCAGTACTTC. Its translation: CASSQDLGGREQYF.

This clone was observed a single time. For the CDR3, the DNA is TGTGCCAGCAGTTTGTCCCTCCGGGGTAGCGGGCGCACCGGGGAGCTGTTTTTT. Protein sequence: CASSLSLRGSGRTGELFF. This rearrangement joins TRBV28 to TRBJ2-2; 7 nucleotides line up with TRBD2. The germline V gene has CDR1 MDHEN and CDR2 SYDVKM. This CDR3 has 18 amino acids. J gave up 4 bases and V 3 bases, and 14 bases lay outside the gene matches. The full variable domain, its missing parts supplied by reference TRBV28 and TRBJ2-2, is DVKVTQSSRYLVKRTGEKVFLECVQDMDHENMFWYRQDPGLGLRLIYFSYDVKMKEKGDIPEGYSVSREKKERFSLILESASTNQTSMYLCASSLSLRGSGRTGELFFGEGSRLTVL.

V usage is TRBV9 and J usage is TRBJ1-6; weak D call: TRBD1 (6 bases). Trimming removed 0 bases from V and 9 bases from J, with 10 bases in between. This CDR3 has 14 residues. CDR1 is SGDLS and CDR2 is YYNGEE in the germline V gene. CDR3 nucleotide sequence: TGTGCCAGCAGCGTAGGGACAGTGGGTTCACCCCTCCACTTT. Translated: CASSVGTVGSPLHF. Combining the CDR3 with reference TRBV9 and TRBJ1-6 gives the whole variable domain DSGVTQTPKHLITATGQRVTLRCSPRSGDLSVYWYQQSLDQGLQFLIQYYNGEERAKGNILERFSAQQFPDLHSELNLSSLELGDSALYFCASSVGTVGSPLHFGNGTRLTVT.

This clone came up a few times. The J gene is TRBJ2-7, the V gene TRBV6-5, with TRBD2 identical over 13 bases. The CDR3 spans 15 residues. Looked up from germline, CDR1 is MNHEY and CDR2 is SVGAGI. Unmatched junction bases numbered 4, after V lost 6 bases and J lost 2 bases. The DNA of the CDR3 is TGTGCCAGCAGGCCCGGGACTAGCGGGGCCTACGAGCAGTACTTC. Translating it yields CASRPGTSGAYEQYF.

This chain's CDR3 is CASSQHLRVSASYEQYF. Here the CDR3 DNA reads TGCGCCAGCAGTCAGCACTTGAGGGTTTCAGCTTCTTACGAGCAGTACTTC. The chain links TRBV23-1 to TRBJ2-7; D perhaps matches TRBD2 (5 bases). TRBV23-1 qualifies as an ORF whose function is uncertain. The CDR3 consists of 17 residues. V gave up 3 bases and J gave up 4 bases, with 22 bases separating them.

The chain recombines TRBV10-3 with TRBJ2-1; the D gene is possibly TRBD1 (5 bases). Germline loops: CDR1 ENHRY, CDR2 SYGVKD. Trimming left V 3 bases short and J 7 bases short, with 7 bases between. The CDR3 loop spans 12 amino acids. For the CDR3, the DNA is TGTGCCATCAGTGATCAGGGAAATGAGCAGTTCTTC. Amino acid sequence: CAISDQGNEQFF.

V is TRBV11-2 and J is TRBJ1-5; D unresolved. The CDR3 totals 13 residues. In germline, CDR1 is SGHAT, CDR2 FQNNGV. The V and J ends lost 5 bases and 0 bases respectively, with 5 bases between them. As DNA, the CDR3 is TGTGCCAGCAGCCTCAGTAGCAATCAGCCCCAGCATTTT. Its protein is CASSLSSNQPQHF.

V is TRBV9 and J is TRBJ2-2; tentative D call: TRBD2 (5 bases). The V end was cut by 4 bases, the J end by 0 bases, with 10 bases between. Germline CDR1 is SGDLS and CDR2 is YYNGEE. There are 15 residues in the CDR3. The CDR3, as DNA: TGTGCCAGCAGCCCGGGGATATCGAACACCGGGGAGCTGTTTTTT. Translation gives CASSPGISNTGELFF.

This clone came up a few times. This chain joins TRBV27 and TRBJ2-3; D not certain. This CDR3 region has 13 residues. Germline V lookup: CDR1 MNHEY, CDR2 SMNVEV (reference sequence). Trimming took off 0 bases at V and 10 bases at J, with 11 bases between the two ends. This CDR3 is CASSLSPQVAQYF. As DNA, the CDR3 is TGTGCCAGCAGTTTATCCCCCCAGGTGGCGCAGTATTTT.

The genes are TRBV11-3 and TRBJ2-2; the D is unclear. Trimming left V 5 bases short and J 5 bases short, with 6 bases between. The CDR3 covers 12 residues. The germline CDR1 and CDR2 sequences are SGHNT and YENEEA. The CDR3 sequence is CASSTRTGELFF. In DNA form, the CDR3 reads TGTGCCAGCAGCACAAGAACCGGGGAGCTGTTTTTT.

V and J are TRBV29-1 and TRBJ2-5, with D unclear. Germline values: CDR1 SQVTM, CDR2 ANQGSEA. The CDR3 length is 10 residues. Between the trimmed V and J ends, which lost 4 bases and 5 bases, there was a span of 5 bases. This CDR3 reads CSVVSETQYF. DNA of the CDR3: TGCAGCGTTGTATCGGAGACCCAGTACTTC. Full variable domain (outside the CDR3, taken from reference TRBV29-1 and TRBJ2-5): SAVISQKPSRDICQRGTSLTIQCQVDSQVTMMFWYRQQPGQSLTLIATANQGSEATYESGFVIDKFPISRPNLTFSTLTVSNMSPEDSSIYLCSVVSETQYFGPGTRLLVL.

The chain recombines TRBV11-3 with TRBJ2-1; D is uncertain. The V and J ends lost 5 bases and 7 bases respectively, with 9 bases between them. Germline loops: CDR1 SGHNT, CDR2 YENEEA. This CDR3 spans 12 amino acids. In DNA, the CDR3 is TGTGCCAGCAGCGTACTATCTAATGAGCAGTTCTTC. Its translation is CASSVLSNEQFF.

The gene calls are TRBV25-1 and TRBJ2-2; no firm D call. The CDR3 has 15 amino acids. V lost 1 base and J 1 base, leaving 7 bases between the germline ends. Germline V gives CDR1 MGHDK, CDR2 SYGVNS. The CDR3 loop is CASSESVGNTGELFF. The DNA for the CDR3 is TGTGCCAGCAGTGAATCGGTCGGGAACACCGGGGAGCTGTTTTTT.

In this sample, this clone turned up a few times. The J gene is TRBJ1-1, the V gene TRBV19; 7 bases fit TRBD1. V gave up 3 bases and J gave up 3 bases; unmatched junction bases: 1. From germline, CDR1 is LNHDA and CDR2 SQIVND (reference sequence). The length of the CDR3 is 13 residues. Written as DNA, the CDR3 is TGTGCCAGTAGTATTACAGGGGACACTGAAGCTTTCTTT. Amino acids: CASSITGDTEAFF.

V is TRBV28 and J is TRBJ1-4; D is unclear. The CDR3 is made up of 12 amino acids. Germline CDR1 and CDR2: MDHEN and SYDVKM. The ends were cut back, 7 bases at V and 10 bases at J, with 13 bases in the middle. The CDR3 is CASNEGEAKLFF. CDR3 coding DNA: TGTGCCAGCAATGAGGGAGAGGCAAAACTGTTTTTT.

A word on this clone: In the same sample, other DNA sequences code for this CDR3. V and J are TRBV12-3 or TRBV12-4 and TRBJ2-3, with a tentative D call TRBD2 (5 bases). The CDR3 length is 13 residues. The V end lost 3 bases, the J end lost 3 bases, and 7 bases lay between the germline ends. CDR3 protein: CASSLRGTDTQYF. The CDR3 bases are TGTGCCAGCAGTTTGAGAGGGACAGATACGCAGTATTTT.

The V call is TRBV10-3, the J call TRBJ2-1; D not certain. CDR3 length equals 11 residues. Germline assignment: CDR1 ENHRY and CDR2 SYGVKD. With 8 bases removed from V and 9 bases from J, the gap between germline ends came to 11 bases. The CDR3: CAIEQSGEQFF. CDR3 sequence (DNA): TGTGCCATCGAGCAGTCGGGTGAGCAGTTCTTC.

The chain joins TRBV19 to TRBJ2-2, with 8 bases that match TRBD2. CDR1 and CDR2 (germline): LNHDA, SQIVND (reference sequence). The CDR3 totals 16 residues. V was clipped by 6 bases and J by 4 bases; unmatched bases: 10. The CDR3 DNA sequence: TGTGCCAGTAGCCGTAGACTAGCGTTGGGCACCGGGGAGCTGTTTTTT. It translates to CASSRRLALGTGELFF.

The CDR3 is CASSPRTSGSDTGELFF. CDR3 DNA sequence: TGTGCCAGCAGCCCAAGGACTAGCGGGAGCGACACCGGGGAGCTGTTTTTT. The genes are TRBV13 and TRBJ2-2; TRBD2 agrees at 13 bases. Germline V CDR1 and CDR2: PRHDT, FYEKMQ (reference sequence). Trimming at V came to 5 bases and at J to 3 bases, leaving 6 bases not matched to a gene. This CDR3 has 17 amino acids.